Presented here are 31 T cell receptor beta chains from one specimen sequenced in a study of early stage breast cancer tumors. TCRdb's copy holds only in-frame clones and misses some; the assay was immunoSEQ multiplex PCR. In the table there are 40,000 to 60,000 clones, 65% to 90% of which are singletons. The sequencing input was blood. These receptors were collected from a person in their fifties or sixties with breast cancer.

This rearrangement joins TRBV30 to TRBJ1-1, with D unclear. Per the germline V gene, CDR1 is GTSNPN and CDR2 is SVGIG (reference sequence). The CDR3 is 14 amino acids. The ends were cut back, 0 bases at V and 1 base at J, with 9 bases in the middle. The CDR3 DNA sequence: TGTGCCTGGAGTGTACTGAGGGCGAACACTGAAGCTTTCTTT. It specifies CAWSVLRANTEAFF. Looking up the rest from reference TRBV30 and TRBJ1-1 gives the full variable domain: SQTIHQWPATLVQPVGSPLSLECTVEGTSNPNLYWYRQAAGRGLQLLFYSVGIGQISSEVPQNLSASRPQDRQFILSSKKLLLSDSGFYLCAWSVLRANTEAFFGQGTRLTVV.

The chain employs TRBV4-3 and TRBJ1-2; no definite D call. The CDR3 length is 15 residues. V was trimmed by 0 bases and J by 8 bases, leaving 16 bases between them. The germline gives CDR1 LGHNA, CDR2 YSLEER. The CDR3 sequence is CASSQEWRVTYGYTF. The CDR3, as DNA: TGCGCCAGCAGCCAAGAATGGAGGGTGACTTACGGCTACACCTTC.

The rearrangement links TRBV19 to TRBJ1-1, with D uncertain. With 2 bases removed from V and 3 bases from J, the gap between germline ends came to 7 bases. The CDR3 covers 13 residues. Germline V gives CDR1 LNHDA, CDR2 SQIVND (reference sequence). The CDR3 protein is CASSIPGDTEAFF. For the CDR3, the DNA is TGTGCCAGTAGTATACCAGGAGACACTGAAGCTTTCTTT.

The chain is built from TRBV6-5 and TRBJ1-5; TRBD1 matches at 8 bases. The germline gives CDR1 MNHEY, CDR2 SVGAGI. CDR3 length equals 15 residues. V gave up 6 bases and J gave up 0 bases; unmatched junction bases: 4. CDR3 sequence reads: CASRGDRNSNQPQHF. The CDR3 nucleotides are TGTGCCAGCAGGGGGGACAGGAATAGCAATCAGCCCCAGCATTTT.

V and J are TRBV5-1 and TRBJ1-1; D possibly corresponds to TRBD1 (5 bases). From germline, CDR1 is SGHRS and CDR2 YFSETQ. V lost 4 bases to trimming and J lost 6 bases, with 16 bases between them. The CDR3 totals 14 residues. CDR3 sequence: CASSHAGGLSEAFF. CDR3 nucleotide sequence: TGCGCCAGCAGCCATGCGGGGGGTCTCTCTGAAGCTTTCTTT.

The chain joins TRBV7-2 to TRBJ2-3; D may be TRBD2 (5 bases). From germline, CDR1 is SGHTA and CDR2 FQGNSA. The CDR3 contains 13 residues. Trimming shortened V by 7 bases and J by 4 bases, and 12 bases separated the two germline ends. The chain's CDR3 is CASNRGRPDTQYF. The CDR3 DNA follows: TGTGCCAGCAACCGAGGGCGTCCAGATACGCAGTATTTT.

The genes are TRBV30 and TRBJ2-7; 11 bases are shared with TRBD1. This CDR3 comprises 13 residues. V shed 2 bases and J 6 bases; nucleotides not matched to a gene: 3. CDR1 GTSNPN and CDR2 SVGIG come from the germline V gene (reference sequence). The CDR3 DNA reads TGTGCCTGGAGTTCCGGGACAGGGGGCGAGCAGTACTTC. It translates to CAWSSGTGGEQYF.

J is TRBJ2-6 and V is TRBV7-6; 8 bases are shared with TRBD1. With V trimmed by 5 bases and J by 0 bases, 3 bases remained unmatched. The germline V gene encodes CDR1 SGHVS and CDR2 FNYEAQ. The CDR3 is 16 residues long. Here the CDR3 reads CASSPTGGSGANVLTF. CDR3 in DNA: TGTGCCAGCAGCCCTACAGGGGGCTCTGGGGCCAACGTCCTGACTTTC. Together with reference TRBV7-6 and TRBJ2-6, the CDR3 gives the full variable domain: GAGVSQSPRYKVTKRGQDVALRCDPISGHVSLYWYRQALGQGPEFLTYFNYEAQQDKSGLPNDRFSAERPEGSISTLTIQRTEQRDSAMYRCASSPTGGSGANVLTFGAGSRLTVL.

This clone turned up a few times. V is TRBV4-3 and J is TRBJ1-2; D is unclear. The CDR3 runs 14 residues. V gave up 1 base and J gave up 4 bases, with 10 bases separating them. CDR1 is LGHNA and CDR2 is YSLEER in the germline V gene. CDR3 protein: CASSQVPRIYGYTF. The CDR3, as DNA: TGCGCCAGCAGCCAAGTGCCCCGGATCTATGGCTACACCTTC.

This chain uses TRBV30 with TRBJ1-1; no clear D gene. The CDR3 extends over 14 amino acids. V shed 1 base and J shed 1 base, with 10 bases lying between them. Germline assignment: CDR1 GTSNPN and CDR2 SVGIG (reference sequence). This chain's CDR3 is CAWSGNTQNTEAFF. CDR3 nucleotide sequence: TGTGCCTGGAGTGGGAACACCCAGAACACTGAAGCTTTCTTT.

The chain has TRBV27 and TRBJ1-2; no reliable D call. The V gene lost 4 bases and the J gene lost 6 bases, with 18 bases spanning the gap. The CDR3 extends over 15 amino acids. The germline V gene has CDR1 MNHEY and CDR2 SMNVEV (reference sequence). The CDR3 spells CASSSPRSGNDGYTF. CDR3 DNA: TGTGCCAGCAGTTCCCCTCGTTCAGGAAATGATGGCTACACCTTC.

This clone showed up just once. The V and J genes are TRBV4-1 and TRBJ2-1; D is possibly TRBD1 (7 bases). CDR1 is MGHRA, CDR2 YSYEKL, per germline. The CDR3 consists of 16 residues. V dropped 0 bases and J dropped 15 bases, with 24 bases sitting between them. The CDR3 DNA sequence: TGCGCCAGCAGCCAAGAGGAATTGTCAGGGGGGCCGATCCTGTTCTTC. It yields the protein CASSQEELSGGPILFF.

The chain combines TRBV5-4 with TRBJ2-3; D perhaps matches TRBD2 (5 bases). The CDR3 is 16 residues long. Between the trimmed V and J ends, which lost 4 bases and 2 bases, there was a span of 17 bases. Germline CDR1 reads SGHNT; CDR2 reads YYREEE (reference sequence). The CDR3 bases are TGTGCCAGCAGCGAGGGAGTACTTCTTAACACAGATACGCAGTATTTT. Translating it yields CASSEGVLLNTDTQYF.

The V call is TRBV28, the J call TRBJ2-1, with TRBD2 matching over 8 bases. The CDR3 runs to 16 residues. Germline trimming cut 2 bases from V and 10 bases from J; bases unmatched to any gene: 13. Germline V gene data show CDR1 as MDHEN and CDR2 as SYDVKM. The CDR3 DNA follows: TGTGCCAGCAGTTTACTTATCGGGGGGGCCCCGAGAGAGCAGTTCTTC. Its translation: CASSLLIGGAPREQFF.

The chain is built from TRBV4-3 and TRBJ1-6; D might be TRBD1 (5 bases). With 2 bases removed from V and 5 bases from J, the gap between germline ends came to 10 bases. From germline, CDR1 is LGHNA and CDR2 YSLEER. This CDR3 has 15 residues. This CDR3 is CASSQQTDNNSPLHF. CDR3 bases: TGCGCCAGCAGCCAACAGACAGATAATAATTCACCCCTCCACTTT.

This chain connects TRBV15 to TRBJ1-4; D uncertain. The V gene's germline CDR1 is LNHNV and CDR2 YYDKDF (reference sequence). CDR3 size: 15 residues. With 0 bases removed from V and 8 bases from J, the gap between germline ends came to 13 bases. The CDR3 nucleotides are TGTGCCACCAGCAGAGATCATGGGCTTGAAGAAAAACTGTTTTTT. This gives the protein CATSRDHGLEEKLFF.

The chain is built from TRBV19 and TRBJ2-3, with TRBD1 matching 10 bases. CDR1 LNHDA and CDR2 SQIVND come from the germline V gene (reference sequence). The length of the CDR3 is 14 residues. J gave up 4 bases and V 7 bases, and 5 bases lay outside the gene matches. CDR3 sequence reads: CASTPGQGPDTQYF. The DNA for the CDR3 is TGTGCCAGTACCCCGGGACAGGGGCCAGATACGCAGTATTTT.

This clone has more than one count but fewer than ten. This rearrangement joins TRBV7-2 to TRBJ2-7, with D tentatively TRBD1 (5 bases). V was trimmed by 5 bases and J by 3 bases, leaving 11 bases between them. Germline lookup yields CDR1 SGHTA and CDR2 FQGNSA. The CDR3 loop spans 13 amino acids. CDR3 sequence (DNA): TGTGCCAGCAGCCCACAGGTCGGCTACGAGCAGTACTTC. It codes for CASSPQVGYEQYF.

CDR3 nucleotides: TGTGCCAGCAGCCCAGGGACAGGGCAATCCGATGAGCAGTTCTTC. Protein product: CASSPGTGQSDEQFF. This chain links TRBV11-3 with TRBJ2-1, with 9 bases lining up with TRBD1. CDR3 length equals 15 residues. CDR1 is SGHNT and CDR2 is YENEEA in the germline V gene. V was clipped by 5 bases and J by 8 bases; unmatched bases: 10. Drawing the rest from reference TRBV11-3 and TRBJ2-1, the complete variable domain is EAGVVQSPRYKIIEKKQPVAFWCNPISGHNTLYWYLQNLGQGPELLIRYENEEAVDDSQLPKDRFSAERLKGVDSTLKIQPAELGDSAVYLCASSPGTGQSDEQFFGPGTRLTVL.

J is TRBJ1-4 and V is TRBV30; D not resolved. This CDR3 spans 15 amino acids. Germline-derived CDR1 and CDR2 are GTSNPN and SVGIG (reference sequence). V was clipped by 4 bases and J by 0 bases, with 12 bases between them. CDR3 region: CAWKVAFTTNEKLFF. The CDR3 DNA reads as TGTGCCTGGAAGGTCGCATTCACAACTAATGAAAAACTGTTTTTT.

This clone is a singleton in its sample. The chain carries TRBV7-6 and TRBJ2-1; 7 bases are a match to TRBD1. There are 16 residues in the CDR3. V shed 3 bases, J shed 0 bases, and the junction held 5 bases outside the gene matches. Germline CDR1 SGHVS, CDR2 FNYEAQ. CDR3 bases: TGTGCCAGCAGCTTCCTAACAGGGGACTCCTACAATGAGCAGTTCTTC. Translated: CASSFLTGDSYNEQFF. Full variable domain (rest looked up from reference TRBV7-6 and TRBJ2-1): GAGVSQSPRYKVTKRGQDVALRCDPISGHVSLYWYRQALGQGPEFLTYFNYEAQQDKSGLPNDRFSAERPEGSISTLTIQRTEQRDSAMYRCASSFLTGDSYNEQFFGPGTRLTVL.

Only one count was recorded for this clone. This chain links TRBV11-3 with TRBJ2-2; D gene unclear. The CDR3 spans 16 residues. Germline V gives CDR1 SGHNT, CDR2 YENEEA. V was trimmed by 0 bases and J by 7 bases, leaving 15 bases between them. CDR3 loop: CASSLDRFPLGGELFF. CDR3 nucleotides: TGTGCCAGCAGCTTAGATCGGTTCCCCTTAGGCGGGGAGCTGTTTTTT.

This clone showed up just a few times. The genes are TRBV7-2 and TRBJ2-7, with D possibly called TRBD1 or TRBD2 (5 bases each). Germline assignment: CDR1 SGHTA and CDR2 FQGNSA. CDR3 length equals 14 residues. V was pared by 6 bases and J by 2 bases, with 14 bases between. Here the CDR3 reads CASSYRDETYEQYF. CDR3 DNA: TGTGCCAGCAGTTACCGGGACGAGACCTACGAGCAGTACTTC.

The CDR3 DNA reads as TGTGCCAGCAGTGATTCCGGGACGCGGGAAGAGACCCAGTACTTC. It specifies CASSDSGTREETQYF. The chain couples TRBV25-1 to TRBJ2-5; D may correspond to TRBD1 or TRBD2 (5 bases each). This CDR3 is built from 15 residues. Trimming took 3 bases from V and 3 from J, leaving 14 bases between them. The germline gives CDR1 MGHDK, CDR2 SYGVNS.

The CDR3 DNA reads as TGCGCCAGCAGTGAGAACACAGGGACCTACAATGAGCAGTTCTTC. Translated, it gives CASSENTGTYNEQFF. The V call is TRBV10-1, the J call TRBJ2-1; tentative D call: TRBD1 (6 bases). V was clipped by 2 bases and J by 2 bases, with 10 bases between them. Germline lookup yields CDR1 WNHNN and CDR2 SYGVQD (reference sequence). The CDR3 sequence is 15 residues long.

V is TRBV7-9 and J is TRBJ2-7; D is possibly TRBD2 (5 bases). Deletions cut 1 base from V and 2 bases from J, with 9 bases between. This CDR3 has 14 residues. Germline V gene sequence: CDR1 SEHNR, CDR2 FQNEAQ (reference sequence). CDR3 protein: CASSLGGIPYEQYF. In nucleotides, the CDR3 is TGTGCCAGCAGCTTAGGAGGGATCCCCTACGAGCAGTACTTC.

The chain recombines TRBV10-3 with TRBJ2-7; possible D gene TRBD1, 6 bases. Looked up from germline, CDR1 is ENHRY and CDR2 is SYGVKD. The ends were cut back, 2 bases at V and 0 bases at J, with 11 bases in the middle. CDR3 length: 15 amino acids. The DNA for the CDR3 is TGTGCCATCAGTGAGCAGGGGACGGCCTCCTACGAGCAGTACTTC. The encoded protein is CAISEQGTASYEQYF.

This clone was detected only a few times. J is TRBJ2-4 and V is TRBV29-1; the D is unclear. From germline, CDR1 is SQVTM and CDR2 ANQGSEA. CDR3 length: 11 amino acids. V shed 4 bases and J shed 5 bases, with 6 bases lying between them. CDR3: CSVAIENIQYF. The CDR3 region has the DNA TGCAGCGTTGCCATTGAAAACATTCAGTACTTC. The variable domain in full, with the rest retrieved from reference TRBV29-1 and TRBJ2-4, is SAVISQKPSRDICQRGTSLTIQCQVDSQVTMMFWYRQQPGQSLTLIATANQGSEATYESGFVIDKFPISRPNLTFSTLTVSNMSPEDSSIYLCSVAIENIQYFGAGTRLSVL.

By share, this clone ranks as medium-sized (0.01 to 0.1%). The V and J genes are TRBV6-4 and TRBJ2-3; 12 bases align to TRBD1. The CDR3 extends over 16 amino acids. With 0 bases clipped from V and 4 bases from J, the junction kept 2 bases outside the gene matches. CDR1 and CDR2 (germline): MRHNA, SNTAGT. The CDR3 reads CASSDSGTGGADTQYF. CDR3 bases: TGTGCCAGCAGTGACTCGGGGACAGGGGGCGCAGATACGCAGTATTTT.

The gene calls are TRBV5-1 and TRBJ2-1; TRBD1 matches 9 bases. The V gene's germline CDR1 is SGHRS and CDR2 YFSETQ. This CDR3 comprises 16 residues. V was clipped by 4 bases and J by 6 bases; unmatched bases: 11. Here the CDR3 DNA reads TGCGCCAGCAGCCCATCTTCACGGACAGGGGTCAATGAGCAGTTCTTC. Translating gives CASSPSSRTGVNEQFF.

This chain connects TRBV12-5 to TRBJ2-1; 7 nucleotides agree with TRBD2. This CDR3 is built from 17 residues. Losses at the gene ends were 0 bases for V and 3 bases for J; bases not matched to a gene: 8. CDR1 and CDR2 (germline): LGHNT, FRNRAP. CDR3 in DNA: TGTGCTAGTGGTTTGGTACGGCCTAGCGGAAGCTACAATGAGCAGTTCTTC. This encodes CASGLVRPSGSYNEQFF.